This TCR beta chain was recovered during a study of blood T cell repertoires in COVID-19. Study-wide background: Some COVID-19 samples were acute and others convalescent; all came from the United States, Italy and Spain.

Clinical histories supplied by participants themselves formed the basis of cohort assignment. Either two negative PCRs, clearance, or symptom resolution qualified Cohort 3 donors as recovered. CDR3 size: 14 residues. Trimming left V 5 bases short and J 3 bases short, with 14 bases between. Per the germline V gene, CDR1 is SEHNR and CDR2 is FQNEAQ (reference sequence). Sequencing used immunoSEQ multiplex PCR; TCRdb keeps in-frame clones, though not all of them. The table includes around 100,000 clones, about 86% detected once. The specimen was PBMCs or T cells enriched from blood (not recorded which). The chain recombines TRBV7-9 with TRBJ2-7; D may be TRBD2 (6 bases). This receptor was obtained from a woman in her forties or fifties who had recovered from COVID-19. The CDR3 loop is CASSLSGTDYEQYF. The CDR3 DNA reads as TGTGCCAGCAGCCTTTCCGGGACTGACTACGAGCAGTACTTC.